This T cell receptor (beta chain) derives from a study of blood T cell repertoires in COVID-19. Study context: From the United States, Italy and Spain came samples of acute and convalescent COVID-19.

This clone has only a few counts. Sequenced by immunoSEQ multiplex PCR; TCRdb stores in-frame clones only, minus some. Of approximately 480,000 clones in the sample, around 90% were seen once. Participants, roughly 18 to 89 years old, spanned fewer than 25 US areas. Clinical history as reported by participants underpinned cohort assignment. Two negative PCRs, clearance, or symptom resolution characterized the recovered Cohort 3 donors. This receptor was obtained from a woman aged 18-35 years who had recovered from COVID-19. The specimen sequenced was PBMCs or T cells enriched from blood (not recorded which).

The DNA for the CDR3 is TGTGCCAGCAGTTTATACTCCCCGAACCTGGGGGGGGGAGGCTACACCTTC. This encodes CASSLYSPNLGGGGYTF. V is TRBV28 and J is TRBJ1-2; weak D call: TRBD1 (5 bases). This CDR3 region has 17 residues. The V end was cut by 1 base, the J end by 8 bases, with 23 bases between. CDR1 and CDR2 from the germline V gene are MDHEN and SYDVKM.